The T cell receptor (beta chain) under discussion was sequenced for a study of cytotoxic CD8 clonotypes in ibrutinib-treated CLL (dated by TCRdb to the early 2020s). Regarding the research as a whole: In this cohort, 15 patients were treatment-naive and approximately 10 were relapsed/refractory, while fewer than 18 had unmutated IGHV. Every sample from remission and from progressive disease was obtained while the patients were still on ibrutinib. Cryopreserved peripheral blood mononuclear cells were collected before treatment, at response, and at either disease progression or sustained remission. On average, each sample had approximately 260,000 productive templates and more than 75,000 productive rearrangements. Response samples were obtained after a median of approximately eleven months of treatment, with a range of roughly 6 to 40 months. Responses were partial in 25 or so patients and complete in 2; after median 68 months follow-up, roughly 14 stayed in remission and around 12 progressed. Of the 86 participants in the trial, approximately 25 had longitudinal samples available. The paper as a whole reports these results and caveats: Baseline clonality was found to be higher than that of age-matched healthy donors and was strongly correlated with circulating CD8+ T-cell counts. An increase in clonality was observed at ibrutinib response, with clonality remaining stable during sustained remission and falling back toward baseline at progression. Sampling times were not matched between sustained-remission and progressing patients, and lymph node repertoires were not studied. Public clonotypes were rare and either contracted or stayed stable during treatment, and the rise in clonality at ibrutinib response reflected the expansion of private clonotypes.

Note on this clone: Its antigen target is currently unknown. Within one base of it there is no much larger clone, and no base qualities were kept.

A MiSeq instrument was used for deep resolution sequencing, which targeted depths ranging from 1 in 1 million up to 1 in 200,000 T cells, with coverage averaging 10x for each clonotype. TCR beta libraries were generated with the immunoSEQ hsTCRB Kit. The authors' analysis ran thus. ImmunoSEQ Data Assistant and ImmunoSEQ Analyzer were used for data analysis, and V, D and J genes were assigned according to IMGT definitions. Clonality, which ranges from 0 to 1, was calculated by subtracting the normalized Shannon entropy of productive rearrangement frequencies from one. Public clonotype analysis was restricted to overrepresented clonotypes comprising at least 0.05% of each patient's repertoire. About a dozen age-matched healthy donor repertoires from immuneACCESS served as clonality controls. Here the immuneACCESS table is served through TCRdb, limited to in-frame sequences with V and J called. Missing clones are a known gap in these copies; in checked studies unresolved V genes cover under half, and the rest lacks a known reason. The V and J calls and clone size come from that table; D and trimming were worked out from the DNA. The sample has about 26,000 clones on record, 70% to 90% of them singletons. The biggest ten clones account for about 7.6% of the sample.

The CDR3 contains 15 residues, cysteine and phenylalanine counted. Only the CDR3 region is kept as DNA, spanning 45 bases read in frame from base 1. Unmatched junction bases come to 6, with V trimmed by 4 bases and J by 7 bases. Sequences MNHEY (CDR1) and SVGAGI (CDR2) are obtained from the germline V gene. The sample's time point label, decoded: roughly 25 months on ibrutinib. For TCR beta library preparation, roughly 2 micrograms of genomic DNA were isolated from cryopreserved PBMCs. Longitudinal blood samples from CLL patients on ibrutinib monotherapy were analyzed using high-throughput TCR beta sequencing. The patients were enrolled in a single-center, open-label phase 2 trial of ibrutinib monotherapy.

This clonotype originated in a human donor with chronic lymphocytic leukemia. This specimen consisted of PBMCs, obtained after 24 months of ibrutinib treatment. Recombination connected TRBV6-5 to TRBJ2-1; 11 nucleotides in the junction match TRBD2. The nucleotide sequence is given as TGTGCCAGCAGTTTGTCTAGCGGGGGGTTGAATGAGCAGTTCTTC. It is translated as CASSLSSGGLNEQFF.